A selection of T cell receptor beta chains follows, all from one sample in a study of cytomegalovirus exposure and HLA in healthy donors. Here immunoSEQ multiplex PCR was the method, and the copy in TCRdb shows in-frame clones only, minus some. The repertoire holds 100,000 to 150,000 clones, with roughly 79% as singletons. Sequencing was done on a sample of PBMCs. The receptors shown here come from a woman in her thirties or forties in good health and CMV-seronegative. CDR3s include the opening cysteine and the closing phenylalanine or tryptophan. D genes are given only for firm matches. Only part of the rows carry a size: once, few, many, or a class if the clone is expanded.

size: NA; V: TRBV9; D: TRBD2; J: TRBJ2-5; DNA: TGTGCCAGCAGCCAGCGGGAGGGCCGGGAGACCCAGTACTTC; CDR3: CASSQREGRETQYF
size: NA; V: TRBV10-3; D: TRBD2; J: TRBJ2-7; DNA: TGTGCCATCAGCTTAAGCGGGGGGGATGCCGAGCAGTACTTC; CDR3: CAISLSGGDAEQYF
size: NA; V: TRBV30; D: TRBD1; J: TRBJ1-2; DNA: TGTGCCTGGAGAAGGGGGCCAGGGTATGGCTACACCTTC; CDR3: CAWRRGPGYGYTF
size: NA; V: TRBV7-9; D: NA; J: TRBJ2-7; DNA: TGTGCCAGCACCGATCCCTTGGAGCCGGGGGAGCAGTACTTC; CDR3: CASTDPLEPGEQYF
size: NA; V: TRBV5-1; D: TRBD1; J: TRBJ1-6; DNA: TGCGCCAGCAGCTGGGCTTTTGCAGGGGGGAATTCACCCCTCCACTTT; CDR3: CASSWAFAGGNSPLHF
size: NA; V: TRBV28; D: TRBD1; J: TRBJ1-1; DNA: TGTGCCAGCAGTTTCAGGGGGGTCCCTGAAGCTTTCTTT; CDR3: CASSFRGVPEAFF
size: NA; V: TRBV15; D: TRBD1; J: TRBJ2-1; DNA: TGTGCCACCAGCTCAGACAGGGGATCCTACAATGAGCAGTTCTTC; CDR3: CATSSDRGSYNEQFF
size: NA; V: TRBV10-3; D: TRBD2; J: TRBJ2-3; DNA: TGTGCCATCAGATTACCCCTAGCGGGGGGGGCGCCAGATACGCAGTATTTT; CDR3: CAIRLPLAGGAPDTQYF
size: NA; V: TRBV27; D: NA; J: TRBJ2-4; DNA: TGTGCCAGCAGATACAGACAGGATAGGACCAGTCAGTACTTC; CDR3: CASRYRQDRTSQYF
size: NA; V: TRBV5-1; D: TRBD2; J: TRBJ2-7; DNA: TGCGCCAGCAGCTTGGGCGGGAGTTCCTACGAGCAGTACTTC; CDR3: CASSLGGSSYEQYF
size: NA; V: TRBV27; D: NA; J: TRBJ2-1; DNA: TGTGCCTCAGAGCGAGGCATTGAGCAGTTCTTC; CDR3: CASERGIEQFF
size: NA; V: TRBV27; D: NA; J: TRBJ2-6; DNA: TGTGCCAGCAGTTTCGTCTCTGGGGCCAACGTCCTGACTTTC; CDR3: CASSFVSGANVLTF
size: NA; V: TRBV27; D: NA; J: TRBJ2-1; DNA: TGTGCCAGCAGCCAAGACAGGTACAATGAGCAGTTCTTC; CDR3: CASSQDRYNEQFF
size: NA; V: TRBV28; D: NA; J: TRBJ2-2; DNA: TGTGCCAGCAGTCCGATTCACCTGGGCCTCCGCCCCGGGGAGCTGTTTTTT; CDR3: CASSPIHLGLRPGELFF
size: NA; V: TRBV28; D: TRBD1; J: TRBJ1-5; DNA: TGTGCCAGCACCTTGGGACAGTTTAACAATCAGCCCCAGCATTTT; CDR3: CASTLGQFNNQPQHF
size: NA; V: TRBV20-1; D: NA; J: TRBJ2-5; DNA: TGCAGTGTACGGAGTGAAGAGACCCAGTACTTC; CDR3: CSVRSEETQYF
size: NA; V: TRBV18; D: NA; J: TRBJ1-1; DNA: TGTGCCAGCTCACCGAATACTGGCACAGGGTATTTAGCTTTCTTT; CDR3: CASSPNTGTGYLAFF
size: few; V: TRBV6-5; D: NA; J: TRBJ2-7; DNA: TGTGCCAGCAGCCTTTACAGGACCACCTACGAGCAGTACTTC; CDR3: CASSLYRTTYEQYF
size: NA; V: TRBV10-1; D: TRBD1; J: TRBJ1-6; DNA: TGCGCCAGCAGAGGACAGGGTGGTAATTCACCCCTCCACTTT; CDR3: CASRGQGGNSPLHF
size: once; V: TRBV18; D: NA; J: TRBJ2-7; DNA: TGTGCCAGCTCACTTTATGGGAGCTCCTACGAGCAGTACTTC; CDR3: CASSLYGSSYEQYF
size: few; V: TRBV29-1; D: TRBD1; J: TRBJ1-2; DNA: TGCAGCGTTGTCCGACAGGGGGTTTACTATGGCTACACCTTC; CDR3: CSVVRQGVYYGYTF
size: NA; V: TRBV2; D: NA; J: TRBJ2-3; DNA: TGTGCCAGCAGTCGAACAGGACGCACAGATACGCAGTATTTT; CDR3: CASSRTGRTDTQYF
size: NA; V: TRBV28; D: TRBD1; J: TRBJ1-1; DNA: TGTGCCAGCAGTCTAAGGACAGGGGGCACTGAAGCTTTCTTT; CDR3: CASSLRTGGTEAFF
size: few; V: TRBV7-8; D: TRBD1; J: TRBJ2-2; DNA: TGTGCCAGCAGCTTAGGGACAGGGGGGCACCCCTTCGCCGGGGAGCTGTTTTTT; CDR3: CASSLGTGGHPFAGELFF
size: NA; V: TRBV30; D: NA; J: TRBJ1-2; DNA: TGTGCCTGGAGTGACCCCCCGGGGGACTATGGCTACACCTTC; CDR3: CAWSDPPGDYGYTF